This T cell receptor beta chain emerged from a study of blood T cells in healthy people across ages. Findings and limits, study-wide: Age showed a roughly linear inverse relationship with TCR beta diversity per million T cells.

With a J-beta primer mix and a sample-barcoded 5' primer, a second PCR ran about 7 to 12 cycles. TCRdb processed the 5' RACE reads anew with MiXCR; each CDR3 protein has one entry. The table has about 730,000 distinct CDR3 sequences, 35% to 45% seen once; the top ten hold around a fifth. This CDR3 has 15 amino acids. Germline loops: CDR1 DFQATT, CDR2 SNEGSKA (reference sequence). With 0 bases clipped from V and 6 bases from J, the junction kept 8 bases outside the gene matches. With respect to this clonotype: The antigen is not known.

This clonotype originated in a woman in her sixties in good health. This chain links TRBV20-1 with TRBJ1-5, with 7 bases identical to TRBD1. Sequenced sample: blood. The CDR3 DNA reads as TGCAGTGCTAGAGATCAGGCAGGGGGTAGTCAGCCCCAGCATTTT. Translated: CSARDQAGGSQPQHF.